One and the same sample provided the 21 T cell receptor beta chains below, sequenced in a study of cytomegalovirus exposure and HLA in healthy donors. 60 Vbeta and 13 Jbeta primers were used in PCR. Sequencing used immunoSEQ multiplex PCR; TCRdb keeps in-frame clones, though not all of them. This sample's table has 75,000 to 95,000 clones. What was sequenced was PBMCs. These TCRs come from a woman in her sixties in good health and CMV-seronegative.

The V call is TRBV7-8, the J call TRBJ2-3; 7 nucleotides agree with TRBD2. Germline CDR1 SGHVS, CDR2 FQNEAQ. Trimming removed 1 base from V and 2 bases from J; junction bases left unmatched: 6. This CDR3 is 16 amino acids long. CDR3 loop: CASSLGASGSTDTQYF. The CDR3 DNA is TGTGCCAGCAGCTTAGGGGCTAGCGGCTCCACAGATACGCAGTATTTT.

V and J are TRBV29-1 and TRBJ2-3; tentative D call: TRBD2 (6 bases). Germline lookup yields CDR1 SQVTM and CDR2 ANQGSEA. The CDR3 runs 13 residues. V was pared by 3 bases and J by 5 bases, with 12 bases between. Written as DNA, the CDR3 is TGCAGCGTTGACAGACTAGAATTAGATACGCAGTATTTT. This gives the protein CSVDRLELDTQYF.

The V gene is TRBV9, the J gene TRBJ2-7, with TRBD2 matching 9 bases. With V trimmed by 0 bases and J by 0 bases, 1 base remained unmatched. The germline gives CDR1 SGDLS, CDR2 YYNGEE. CDR3 length: 15 residues. Here the CDR3 DNA reads TGTGCCAGCAGCGTAGGCGGGGGGGGCTCCTACGAGCAGTACTTC. Its translation: CASSVGGGGSYEQYF.

The chain is built from TRBV7-2 and TRBJ2-2, with 8 nucleotides matching TRBD1. This CDR3 spans 15 amino acids. V dropped 5 bases and J dropped 4; count of bases not matched to a gene: 6. Germline V lookup: CDR1 SGHTA, CDR2 FQGNSA. CDR3 amino acids: CASSTGTGFTGELFF. CDR3 DNA: TGTGCCAGCAGCACCGGGACAGGATTCACCGGGGAGCTGTTTTTT.

The chain employs TRBV28 and TRBJ2-1; D is perhaps TRBD1 (6 bases). Trimming removed 4 bases at V and 3 bases at J, with 13 bases between. CDR1 and CDR2 from the germline V gene are MDHEN and SYDVKM. The CDR3 loop spans 15 amino acids. CDR3 DNA sequence: TGTGCCAGCAGTTCCACCGGGACACACTACAATGAGCAGTTCTTC. Translating gives CASSSTGTHYNEQFF.

The CDR3 nucleotides read TGTGCCAGCAGTAGGGGACAGGGTCTCGCTGGGGCCAACGTCCTGACTTTC. Protein sequence: CASSRGQGLAGANVLTF. The rearrangement joins TRBV27 to TRBJ2-6, with 9 bases that match TRBD1. From germline, CDR1 is MNHEY and CDR2 SMNVEV (reference sequence). V lost 5 bases and J lost 2; bases outside the gene matches: 7. This CDR3 has 17 amino acids.

The chain has TRBV28 and TRBJ2-3; D is perhaps TRBD2 (6 bases). Germline values: CDR1 MDHEN, CDR2 SYDVKM. CDR3 length: 15 residues. V lost 3 bases and J 4 bases, leaving 14 bases between the germline ends. CDR3 sequence: CASSFYGGNSDTQYF. The CDR3 nucleotides read TGTGCCAGCAGTTTTTATGGCGGGAATTCAGATACGCAGTATTTT.

Comments on this clone: The junction does not match germline at one end; this may be a read error. CDR3 loop: CAGRVLVGEYEQYF. CDR3 DNA: TGCGCCGGCAGAGTTCTAGTGGGTGAGTACGAGCAGTACTTC. V gene TRBV10-1 combines with J gene TRBJ2-7; D is unclear. CDR3 length equals 14 residues. Germline lookup yields CDR1 WNHNN and CDR2 SYGVQD (reference sequence).

The rearrangement links TRBV6-5 to TRBJ2-7; 9 nucleotides align to TRBD2. CDR3 length: 16 amino acids. Trimming took 4 bases from V and 2 from J; bases not matched to a gene: 9. The germline gives CDR1 MNHEY, CDR2 SVGAGI. The CDR3 DNA reads TGTGCCAGCAGTTCCAGGGGCAGCGGGGGGACCTACGAGCAGTACTTC. Translation gives CASSSRGSGGTYEQYF.

V and J are TRBV4-1 and TRBJ1-4, with TRBD1 identical over 7 bases. Germline CDR1 reads MGHRA; CDR2 reads YSYEKL. V shed 4 bases and J 7 bases; nucleotides not matched to a gene: 9. The CDR3 has 15 amino acids. As DNA, the CDR3 is TGCGCCAGCAGCCCCCCGACAGGGAGAACTGAAAAACTGTTTTTT. Protein: CASSPPTGRTEKLFF.

The rearrangement uses TRBV2 and TRBJ2-5, with D unclear. Germline assignment: CDR1 SNHLY and CDR2 FYNNEI. This CDR3 is 12 amino acids long. Trimming removed 3 bases from V and 7 bases from J, with 9 bases in between. The chain's CDR3 is CASSEGQTTQYF. The CDR3 region has the DNA TGTGCCAGCAGTGAGGGCCAAACGACCCAGTACTTC. Combining the CDR3 with reference TRBV2 and TRBJ2-5 gives the whole variable domain EPEVTQTPSHQVTQMGQEVILRCVPISNHLYFYWYRQILGQKVEFLVSFYNNEISEKSEIFDDQFSVERPDGSNFTLKIRSTKLEDSAMYFCASSEGQTTQYFGPGTRLLVL.

The chain couples TRBV13 to TRBJ2-3, with D unclear. Germline lookup yields CDR1 PRHDT and CDR2 FYEKMQ (reference sequence). With 1 base removed from V and 1 base from J, the gap between germline ends came to 6 bases. There are 14 residues in the CDR3. The CDR3 region is CASSLDSGTDTQYF. DNA for the CDR3: TGTGCCAGCAGCTTAGATTCGGGCACAGATACGCAGTATTTT. Drawing the rest from reference TRBV13 and TRBJ2-3, the complete variable domain is AAGVIQSPRHLIKEKRETATLKCYPIPRHDTVYWYQQGPGQDPQFLISFYEKMQSDKGSIPDRFSAQQFSDYHSELNMSSLELGDSALYFCASSLDSGTDTQYFGPGTRLTVL.

This sequence joins TRBV29-1 and TRBJ2-1; D is possibly TRBD1 (5 bases). The V gene's germline CDR1 is SQVTM and CDR2 ANQGSEA. This CDR3 region has 14 residues. V was cut by 6 bases and J by 1 base, with 13 bases left in between. CDR3 loop: CSVTDIFSYNEQFF. Here the CDR3 DNA reads TGCAGCGTAACGGACATCTTTTCCTACAATGAGCAGTTCTTC.

The CDR3 region has the DNA TGTGCCAGCAGCCCCCCGCTAGCGGGAGACAATGAGCAGTTCTTC. Its protein is CASSPPLAGDNEQFF. The chain carries TRBV21-1 and TRBJ2-1; the table assigns TRBD2, which was not confirmed against the DNA. TRBV21-1 is classified as a pseudogene. The CDR3 is 15 amino acids.

For the CDR3, the DNA is TGCGCCAGCAGCAAGGGACTAGCGGGAGCTATAGACGAGCAGTACTTC. This encodes CASSKGLAGAIDEQYF. The chain couples TRBV5-1 to TRBJ2-7; 14 bases are shared with TRBD2. Germline CDR1 is SGHRS and CDR2 is YFSETQ. The CDR3 spans 16 residues. V shed 4 bases, J shed 5 bases, and the junction held 8 bases outside the gene matches.

The V gene is TRBV11-2, the J gene TRBJ2-3; tentative D call: TRBD2 (6 bases). The germline V and J ends were trimmed by 5 bases and 4 bases, with 19 bases remaining between them. Germline V gene lookup returns CDR1 SGHAT and CDR2 FQNNGV. The CDR3 is 16 amino acids. The CDR3 DNA follows: TGTGCCAGCAGCGTGGCCGGGAGCACATTACCAGATACGCAGTATTTT. This sequence encodes CASSVAGSTLPDTQYF. The variable domain in full, completed from reference TRBV11-2 and TRBJ2-3, reads EAGVAQSPRYKIIEKRQSVAFWCNPISGHATLYWYQQILGQGPKLLIQFQNNGVVDDSQLPKDRFSAERLKGVDSTLKIQPAKLEDSAVYLCASSVAGSTLPDTQYFGPGTRLTVL.

V and J are TRBV6-6 and TRBJ2-1; the D gene is possibly TRBD2 (5 bases). The germline CDR1 and CDR2 sequences are MNHNY and SVGAGI (reference sequence). This CDR3 region has 14 residues. Deletions cut 6 bases from V and 1 base from J, with 10 bases between. CDR3 sequence reads: CASSVPGSYNEQFF. CDR3 nucleotides: TGTGCCAGCAGCGTTCCGGGATCCTACAATGAGCAGTTCTTC.

V gene TRBV5-1 combines with J gene TRBJ2-7, with D possibly being TRBD2 (7 bases). The CDR3 length is 14 residues. Germline loops: CDR1 SGHRS, CDR2 YFSETQ. V lost 3 bases, J lost 2 bases, and 12 bases lay in between. The CDR3 sequence is CASSWGGGTYEQYF. The CDR3 nucleotides are TGCGCCAGCAGCTGGGGGGGCGGGACCTACGAGCAGTACTTC.

The V gene is TRBV30, the J gene TRBJ2-5, with TRBD2 matching 7 bases. Germline V gene lookup returns CDR1 GTSNPN and CDR2 SVGIG (reference sequence). J was trimmed by 3 bases and V by 0 bases; bases with no gene match: 4. The CDR3 runs 14 residues. The chain's CDR3 is CAWSVGGSKETQYF. CDR3 DNA sequence: TGTGCCTGGAGTGTGGGGGGGAGCAAAGAGACCCAGTACTTC. The whole variable domain, filled in from reference TRBV30 and TRBJ2-5, reads SQTIHQWPATLVQPVGSPLSLECTVEGTSNPNLYWYRQAAGRGLQLLFYSVGIGQISSEVPQNLSASRPQDRQFILSSKKLLLSDSGFYLCAWSVGGSKETQYFGPGTRLLVL.

V gene TRBV5-5 combines with J gene TRBJ1-1, with D tentatively TRBD1 (5 bases). Trimming cost V 3 bases and J 11 bases, with 17 bases left between them. CDR1 is SGHKS and CDR2 is YYEKEE in the germline V gene (reference sequence). This CDR3 has 13 amino acids. This chain's CDR3 is CASSSGGSGSAFF. CDR3 in DNA: TGTGCCAGCAGCTCGGGGGGGTCGGGGAGCGCTTTCTTT.

The V call is TRBV6-4, the J call TRBJ2-1; tentatively, D is TRBD1 (5 bases). Trimming took 3 bases from V and 5 from J, leaving 8 bases between them. The V gene's germline CDR1 is MRHNA and CDR2 SNTAGT. There are 13 residues in the CDR3. The CDR3 nucleotides read TGTGCCAGCAGTGAACGACAGAACAATGAGCAGTTCTTC. It translates to CASSERQNNEQFF.